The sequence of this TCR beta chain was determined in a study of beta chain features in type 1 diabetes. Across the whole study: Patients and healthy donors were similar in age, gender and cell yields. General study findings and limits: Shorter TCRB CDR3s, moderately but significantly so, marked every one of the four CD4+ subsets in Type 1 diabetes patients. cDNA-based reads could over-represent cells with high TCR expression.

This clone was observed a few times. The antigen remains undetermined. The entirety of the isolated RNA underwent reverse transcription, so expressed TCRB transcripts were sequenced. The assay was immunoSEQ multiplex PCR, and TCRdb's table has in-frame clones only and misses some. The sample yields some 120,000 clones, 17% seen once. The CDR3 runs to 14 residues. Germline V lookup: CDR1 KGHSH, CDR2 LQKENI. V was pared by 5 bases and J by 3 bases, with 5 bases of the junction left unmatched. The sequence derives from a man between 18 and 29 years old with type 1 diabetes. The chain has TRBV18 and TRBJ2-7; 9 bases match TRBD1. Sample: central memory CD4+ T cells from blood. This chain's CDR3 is CASSNTGGGYEQYF. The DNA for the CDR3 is TGTGCCAGCTCAAATACAGGGGGCGGCTACGAGCAGTACTTC.